These T cell receptor beta chains were read from a single sample in a study of blood T cell repertoires in COVID-19. Here immunoSEQ multiplex PCR was the method, and the copy in TCRdb shows in-frame clones only, minus some. The table lists 100,000 to 150,000 clones, over 80% of them singletons. Sequenced input: peripheral blood. Receptors were obtained from an older man with acute or convalescent COVID-19. Each CDR3 is given with its conserved first and last residue. Fields, in order: V gene, J gene, D gene, clone size, CDR3 protein, CDR3 DNA. D genes are given only for firm matches. Not all rows give a size; the values are once, few, many and, for expanded clones, a class.

TRBV19,TRBJ2-2,TRBD2,.,CASSKTHSGTTSGELFF,TGTGCCAGTAGTAAAACCCATAGCGGGACAACCTCGGGGGAGCTGTTTTTT
TRBV27,TRBJ1-1,TRBD1,.,CASSSLRGRNTEAFF,TGTGCCAGCAGTTCCCTCAGGGGGCGGAACACTGAAGCTTTCTTT
TRBV28,TRBJ1-3,TRBD1,.,CASRGTGGGPIYF,TGTGCCAGCAGGGGGACAGGGGGTGGACCCATATATTTT
TRBV5-5,TRBJ1-1,.,.,CASSLEEVGPPSTEAFF,TGTGCCAGCAGCTTGGAAGAGGTGGGGCCACCATCCACTGAAGCTTTCTTT
TRBV5-1,TRBJ1-1,TRBD1,.,CASSLRGTGDTEAFF,TGCGCCAGCAGCTTAAGAGGGACAGGGGACACTGAAGCTTTCTTT
TRBV4-1,TRBJ1-1,TRBD1,.,CASSLTGSTEAFF,TGCGCCAGCAGCCTGACAGGGAGCACTGAAGCTTTCTTT
TRBV6-1,TRBJ1-2,.,.,CASRTGADYGYTF,TGTGCCAGCAGAACGGGTGCGGACTATGGCTACACCTTC
TRBV4-1,TRBJ1-4,TRBD1,.,CASSQDPNRGKEKLFF,TGCGCCAGCAGCCAAGATCCGAACAGGGGTAAAGAAAAACTGTTTTTT
TRBV19,TRBJ2-6,.,.,CASSIISGANVLTF,TGTGCCAGTAGTATCATCTCTGGGGCCAACGTCCTGACTTTC
TRBV4-1,TRBJ1-2,.,.,CASSQDLQGYGYTF,TGCGCCAGCAGCCAAGATTTGCAGGGGTATGGCTACACCTTC
TRBV5-6,TRBJ2-7,.,medium-sized,CASSPTGTYEQYF,TGTGCCAGCAGTCCCACAGGGACATACGAGCAGTACTTC
TRBV5-1,TRBJ1-2,.,.,CASSFRGGYGYTF,TGCGCCAGCAGCTTCAGGGGCGGCTATGGCTACACCTTC
TRBV7-2,TRBJ2-1,TRBD2,.,CASSLVGTLAGGLYNEQFF,TGTGCCAGCAGCTTAGTAGGGACGCTAGCGGGGGGTCTCTACAATGAGCAGTTCTTC
TRBV13,TRBJ2-7,TRBD1,few,CASSLAGQVLAYEQYF,TGTGCCAGCAGCTTAGCGGGACAGGTCCTTGCCTACGAGCAGTACTTC
TRBV27,TRBJ2-5,TRBD2,.,CASSSLTTSGGETQYF,TGTGCCAGCAGTTCCCTTACGACTAGCGGGGGGGAGACCCAGTACTTC
TRBV6-5,TRBJ2-5,TRBD1,.,CASRRGQGEQKTQYF,TGTGCCAGCAGGAGGGGACAGGGGGAACAGAAGACCCAGTACTTC
TRBV6-2/TRBV6-3,TRBJ2-7,.,once,CASSLKEDYEQYF,TGTGCCAGCAGTCTAAAAGAGGACTACGAGCAGTACTTC
TRBV27,TRBJ1-2,TRBD1,.,CASSQQGSDGYTF,TGTGCCAGCAGTCAACAGGGGTCGGATGGCTACACCTTC
TRBV5-4,TRBJ1-2,.,.,CASSFRGGPPVYTF,TGTGCCAGCAGCTTCCGGGGGGGCCCCCCAGTCTACACCTTC
TRBV5-1,TRBJ2-7,TRBD1,.,CASTSGTGTYEQYF,TGCGCCAGTACCTCCGGGACAGGGACCTACGAGCAGTACTTC
TRBV6-2/TRBV6-3,TRBJ2-3,TRBD2,.,CASSSSGGTDTQYF,TGTGCCAGCAGTTCTAGCGGGGGAACAGATACGCAGTATTTT
TRBV2,TRBJ1-1,.,.,CAIRTEWDTEAFF,TGTGCCATACGGACAGAGTGGGACACTGAAGCTTTCTTT
TRBV7-9,TRBJ2-7,.,.,CASSSRESYEQYF,TGTGCCAGCAGCTCCCGAGAATCCTACGAGCAGTACTTC
TRBV18,TRBJ2-7,TRBD2,.,CASSPPKEAVAGGSYEQYF,TGTGCCAGCTCACCACCGAAGGAGGCGGTAGCGGGGGGATCCTACGAGCAGTACTTC
TRBV30,TRBJ1-2,.,.,CAWSVLSYGYTF,TGTGCCTGGAGTGTACTGAGCTATGGCTACACCTTC
TRBV29-1,TRBJ1-1,.,.,CSVAARVGTEAFF,TGCAGCGTTGCGGCCAGGGTGGGGACTGAAGCTTTCTTT
TRBV15,TRBJ1-3,.,.,CATSRTRGMDTIYF,TGTGCCACCAGCAGAACAAGAGGAATGGACACCATATATTTT
TRBV4-1,TRBJ2-3,TRBD2,.,CASSQSFMTSGGTDTQYF,TGCGCCAGCAGCCAATCCTTCATGACTAGCGGGGGCACAGATACGCAGTATTTT
TRBV7-2,TRBJ1-1,.,.,CASSGAAYGEAFF,TGTGCCAGCAGCGGTGCGGCTTACGGTGAAGCTTTCTTT
TRBV4-2,TRBJ2-5,.,.,CASSQGGGQETQYF,TGTGCCAGCAGCCAAGGCGGCGGGCAAGAGACCCAGTACTTC
TRBV7-8,TRBJ1-5,.,.,CASSPTSRRVNQPQHF,TGTGCCAGCAGCCCCACGTCGAGGAGGGTCAATCAGCCCCAGCATTTT
TRBV7-2,TRBJ1-2,.,few,CASSLGTITGTLGYTF,TGTGCCAGCAGCTTAGGAACGATAACCGGGACTTTAGGCTACACCTTC
TRBV2,TRBJ1-5,.,once,CASSEFGGEGQPQHF,TGTGCCAGCAGTGAATTTGGGGGCGAAGGCCAGCCCCAGCATTTT
TRBV5-1,TRBJ2-3,TRBD1,.,CASSLTGQGKIDTQYF,TGCGCCAGCAGCTTGACGGGACAGGGAAAGATCGATACGCAGTATTTT
TRBV30,TRBJ2-2,TRBD2,.,CAGRRRAGWDTGELFF,TGTGCCGGCCGTCGGAGAGCGGGGTGGGACACCGGGGAGCTGTTTTTT
TRBV6-5,TRBJ2-1,.,once,CASRRAGGAWNEQFF,TGTGCCAGCAGGCGCGCCGGCGGGGCCTGGAATGAGCAGTTCTTC